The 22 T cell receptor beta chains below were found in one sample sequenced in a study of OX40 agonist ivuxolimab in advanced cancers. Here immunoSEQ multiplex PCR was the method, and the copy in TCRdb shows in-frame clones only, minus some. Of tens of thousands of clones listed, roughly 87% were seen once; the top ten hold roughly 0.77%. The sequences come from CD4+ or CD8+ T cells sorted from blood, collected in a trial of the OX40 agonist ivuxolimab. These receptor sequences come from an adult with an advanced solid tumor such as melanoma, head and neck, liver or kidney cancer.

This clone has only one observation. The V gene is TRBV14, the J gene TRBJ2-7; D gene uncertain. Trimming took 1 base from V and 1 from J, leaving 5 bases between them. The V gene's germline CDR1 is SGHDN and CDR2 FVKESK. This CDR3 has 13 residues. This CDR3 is CASSQVGSYEQYF. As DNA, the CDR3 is TGTGCCAGCAGCCAAGTGGGGTCCTACGAGCAGTACTTC.

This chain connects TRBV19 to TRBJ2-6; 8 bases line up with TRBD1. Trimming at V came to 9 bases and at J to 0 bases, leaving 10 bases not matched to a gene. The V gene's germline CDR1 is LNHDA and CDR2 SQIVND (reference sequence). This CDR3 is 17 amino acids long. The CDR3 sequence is CASSLGTGSSGANVLTF. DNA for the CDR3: TGTGCCAGCTCCCTCGGGACAGGCAGCTCTGGGGCCAACGTCCTGACTTTC.

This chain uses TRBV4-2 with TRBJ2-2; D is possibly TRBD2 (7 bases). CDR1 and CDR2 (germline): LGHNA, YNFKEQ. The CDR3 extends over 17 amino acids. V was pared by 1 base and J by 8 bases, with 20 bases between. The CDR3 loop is CASSQAVRGAGVGELFF. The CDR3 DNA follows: TGTGCCAGCAGCCAAGCAGTCCGGGGGGCCGGGGTGGGGGAGCTGTTTTTT.

The CDR3 DNA sequence: TGTGCCAGCAGCATGAACACCGGGGAGCTGTTTTTT. Protein product: CASSMNTGELFF. The V call is TRBV11-2, the J call TRBJ2-2; D not resolved. Germline assignment: CDR1 SGHAT and CDR2 FQNNGV. V lost 5 bases and J lost 1, with 2 bases in between. The CDR3 covers 12 residues. Full variable domain (remainder filled in from reference TRBV11-2 and TRBJ2-2): EAGVAQSPRYKIIEKRQSVAFWCNPISGHATLYWYQQILGQGPKLLIQFQNNGVVDDSQLPKDRFSAERLKGVDSTLKIQPAKLEDSAVYLCASSMNTGELFFGEGSRLTVL.

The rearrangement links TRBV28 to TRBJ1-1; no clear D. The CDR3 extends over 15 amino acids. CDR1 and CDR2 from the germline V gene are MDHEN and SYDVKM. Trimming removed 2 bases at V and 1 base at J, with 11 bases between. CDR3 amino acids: CASSLHTRANTEAFF. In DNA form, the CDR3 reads TGTGCCAGCAGTTTACATACCCGGGCGAACACTGAAGCTTTCTTT. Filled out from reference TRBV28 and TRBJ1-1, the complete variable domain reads DVKVTQSSRYLVKRTGEKVFLECVQDMDHENMFWYRQDPGLGLRLIYFSYDVKMKEKGDIPEGYSVSREKKERFSLILESASTNQTSMYLCASSLHTRANTEAFFGQGTRLTVV.

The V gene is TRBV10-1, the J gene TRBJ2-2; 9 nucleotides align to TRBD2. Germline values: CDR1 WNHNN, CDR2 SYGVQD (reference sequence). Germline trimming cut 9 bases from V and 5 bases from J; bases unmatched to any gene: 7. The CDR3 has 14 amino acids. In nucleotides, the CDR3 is TGCGCCAGTAGAAGCGGGAGGCGGACCGGGGAGCTGTTTTTT. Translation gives CASRSGRRTGELFF.

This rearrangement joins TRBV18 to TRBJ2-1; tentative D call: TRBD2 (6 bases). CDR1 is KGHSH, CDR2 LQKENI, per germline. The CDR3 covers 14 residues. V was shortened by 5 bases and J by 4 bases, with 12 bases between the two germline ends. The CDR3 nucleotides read TGTGCCAGCTCATTGTCCCGGGGGTACAATGAGCAGTTCTTC. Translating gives CASSLSRGYNEQFF. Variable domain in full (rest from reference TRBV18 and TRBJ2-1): NAGVMQNPRHLVRRRGQEARLRCSPMKGHSHVYWYRQLPEEGLKFMVYLQKENIIDESGMPKERFSAEFPKEGPSILRIQQVVRGDSAAYFCASSLSRGYNEQFFGPGTRLTVL.

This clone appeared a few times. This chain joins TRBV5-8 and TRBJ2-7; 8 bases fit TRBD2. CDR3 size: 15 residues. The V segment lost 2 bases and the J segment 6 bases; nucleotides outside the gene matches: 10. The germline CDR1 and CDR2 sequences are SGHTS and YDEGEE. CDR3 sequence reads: CASSFGSGRLREQYF. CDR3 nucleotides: TGTGCCAGCAGCTTCGGAAGCGGGAGACTCCGCGAGCAGTACTTC.

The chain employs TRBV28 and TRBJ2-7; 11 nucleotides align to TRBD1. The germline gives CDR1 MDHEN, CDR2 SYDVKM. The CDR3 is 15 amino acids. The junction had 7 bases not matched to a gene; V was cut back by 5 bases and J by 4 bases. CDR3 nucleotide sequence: TGTGCCAGCAGTACCCCGGGACAGGGGGTTTACGAGCAGTACTTC. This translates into CASSTPGQGVYEQYF.

Written as DNA, the CDR3 is TGTGCCAGCAGTTACGCGGCAGGGTACTCCTACGAGCAGTACTTC. This encodes CASSYAAGYSYEQYF. The chain combines TRBV6-6 with TRBJ2-7; D is perhaps TRBD1 (5 bases). The CDR3 contains 15 residues. CDR1 is MNHNY and CDR2 is SVGAGI in the germline V gene (reference sequence). With 2 bases removed from V and 0 bases from J, the gap between germline ends came to 11 bases.

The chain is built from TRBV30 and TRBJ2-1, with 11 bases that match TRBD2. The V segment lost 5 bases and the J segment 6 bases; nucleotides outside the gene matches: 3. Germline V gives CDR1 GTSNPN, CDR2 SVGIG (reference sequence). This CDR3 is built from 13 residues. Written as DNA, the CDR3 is TGTGCCTGGGAAGGACTAGCGGGCAATGAGCAGTTCTTC. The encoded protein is CAWEGLAGNEQFF.

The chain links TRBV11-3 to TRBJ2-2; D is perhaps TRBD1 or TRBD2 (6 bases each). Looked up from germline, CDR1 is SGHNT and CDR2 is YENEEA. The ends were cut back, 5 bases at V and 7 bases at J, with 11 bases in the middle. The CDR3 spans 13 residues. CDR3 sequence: CASSRGQNGELFF. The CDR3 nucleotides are TGTGCCAGCAGCCGGGGGCAAAACGGGGAGCTGTTTTTT.

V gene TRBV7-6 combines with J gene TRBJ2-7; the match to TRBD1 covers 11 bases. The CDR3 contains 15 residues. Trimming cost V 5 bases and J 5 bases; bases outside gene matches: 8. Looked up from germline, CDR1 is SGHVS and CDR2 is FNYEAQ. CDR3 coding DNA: TGTGCCAGCAGCAAGGGACAGGGGGTTGGGGACGAGCAGTACTTC. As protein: CASSKGQGVGDEQYF.

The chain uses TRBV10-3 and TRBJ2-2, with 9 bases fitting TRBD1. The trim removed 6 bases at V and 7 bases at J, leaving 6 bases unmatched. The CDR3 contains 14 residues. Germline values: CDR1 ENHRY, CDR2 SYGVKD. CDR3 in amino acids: CAISNRGRDGELFF. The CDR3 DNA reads TGTGCCATCAGCAACAGGGGGCGGGACGGGGAGCTGTTTTTT.

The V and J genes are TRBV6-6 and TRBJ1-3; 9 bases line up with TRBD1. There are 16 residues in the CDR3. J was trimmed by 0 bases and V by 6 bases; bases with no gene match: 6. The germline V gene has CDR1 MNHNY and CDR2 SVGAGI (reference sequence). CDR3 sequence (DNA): TGTGCCAGCAGAAGGACAGGGGTTAGCTCTGGAAACACCATATATTTT. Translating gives CASRRTGVSSGNTIYF.

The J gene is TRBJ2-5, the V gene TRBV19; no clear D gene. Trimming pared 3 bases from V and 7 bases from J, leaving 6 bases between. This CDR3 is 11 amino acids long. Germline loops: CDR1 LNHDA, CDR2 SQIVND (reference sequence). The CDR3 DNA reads TGTGCCAGTAGTATCAGTGGGACCCAGTACTTC. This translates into CASSISGTQYF.

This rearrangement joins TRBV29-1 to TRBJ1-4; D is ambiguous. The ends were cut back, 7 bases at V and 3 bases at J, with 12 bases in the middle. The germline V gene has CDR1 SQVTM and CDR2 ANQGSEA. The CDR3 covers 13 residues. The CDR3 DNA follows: TGCAGCGCTCAACAAGGCCCTAATGAAAAACTGTTTTTT. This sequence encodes CSAQQGPNEKLFF.

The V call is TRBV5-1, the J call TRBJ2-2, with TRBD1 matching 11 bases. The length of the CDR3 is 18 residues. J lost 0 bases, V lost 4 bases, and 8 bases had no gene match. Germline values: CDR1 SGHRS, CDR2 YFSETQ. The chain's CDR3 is CASSQGTGGFTNTGELFF. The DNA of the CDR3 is TGCGCCAGCAGCCAAGGGACAGGGGGATTCACGAACACCGGGGAGCTGTTTTTT. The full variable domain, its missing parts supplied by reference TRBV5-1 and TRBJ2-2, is KAGVTQTPRYLIKTRGQQVTLSCSPISGHRSVSWYQQTPGQGLQFLFEYFSETQRNKGNFPGRFSGRQFSNSRSEMNVSTLELGDSALYLCASSQGTGGFTNTGELFFGEGSRLTVL.

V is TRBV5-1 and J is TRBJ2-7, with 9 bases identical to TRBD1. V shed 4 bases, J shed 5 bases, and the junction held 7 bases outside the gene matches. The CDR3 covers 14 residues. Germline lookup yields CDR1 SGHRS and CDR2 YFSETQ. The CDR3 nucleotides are TGCGCCAGCAGCCCCGGGACAGGGTTGGACGAGCAGTACTTC. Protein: CASSPGTGLDEQYF.

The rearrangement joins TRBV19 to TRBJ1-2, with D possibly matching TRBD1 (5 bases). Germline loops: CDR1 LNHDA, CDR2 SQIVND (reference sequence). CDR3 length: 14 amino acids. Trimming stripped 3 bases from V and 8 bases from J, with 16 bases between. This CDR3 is CASSIGWDVGGYTF. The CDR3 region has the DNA TGTGCCAGTAGTATTGGGTGGGACGTTGGCGGCTACACCTTC. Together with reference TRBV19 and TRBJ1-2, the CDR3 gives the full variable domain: DGGITQSPKYLFRKEGQNVTLSCEQNLNHDAMYWYRQDPGQGLRLIYYSQIVNDFQKGDIAEGYSVSREKKESFPLTVTSAQKNPTAFYLCASSIGWDVGGYTFGSGTRLTVV.

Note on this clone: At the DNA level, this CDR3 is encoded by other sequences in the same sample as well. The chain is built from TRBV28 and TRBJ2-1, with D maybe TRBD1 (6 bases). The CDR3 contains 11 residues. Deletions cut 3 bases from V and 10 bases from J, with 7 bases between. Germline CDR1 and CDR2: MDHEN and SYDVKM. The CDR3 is CASSFRGEQFF. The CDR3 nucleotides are TGTGCCAGCAGTTTTAGGGGGGAGCAGTTCTTC.

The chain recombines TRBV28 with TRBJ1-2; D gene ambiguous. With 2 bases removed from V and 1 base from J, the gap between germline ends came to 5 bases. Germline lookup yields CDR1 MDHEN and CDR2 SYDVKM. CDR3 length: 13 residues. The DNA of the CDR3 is TGTGCCAGCAGTTTAATCAGTAACTATGGCTACACCTTC. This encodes CASSLISNYGYTF.